This T cell receptor (beta chain) was captured by sequencing in a study of regulatory T cells in long-lasting Graves disease. V dropped 3 bases and J dropped 4; count of bases not matched to a gene: 6. The CDR3 sequence is 17 residues long. From germline, CDR1 is DFQATT and CDR2 SNEGSKA (reference sequence). The TCR beta library used iRepertoire HTBI primers with Arm-PCR amplification of CDR3. In TCRdb, the multiplex PCR reads were re-called with MiXCR into one record per CDR3 protein. Among around 500,000 distinct CDR3 sequences listed, 12% were seen once. Whole-study findings and limits: Study of thyroid tissue was not done, with only peripheral blood studied.

The time point was: newly diagnosed GD, antithyroid drugs for less than 3 months. Making the TCR library involved RNA that had been extracted from PBMCs. Note on this clonotype: The antigen remains undetermined.

These same records also appear under a second study, on T cells in Graves' hyperthyroidism and ophthalmopathy. According to that study: The HTBI primer set drove a first-round RT-PCR of the TCR CDR3.

This TCR was sampled from a woman aged 25 to 39 with Graves disease. The sequences come from peripheral blood mononuclear cells (PBMCs), collected at new diagnosis, from a patient treated with antithyroid drugs. J is TRBJ2-1 and V is TRBV20-1; TRBD2 aligns across 16 bases. The CDR3 reads CSARGTSGRAAYNEQFF. As DNA, the CDR3 is TGCAGTGCTAGGGGGACTAGCGGGAGGGCGGCGTACAATGAGCAGTTCTTC.